A single sample is the source of the 11 T cell receptor beta chains below, sequenced in a study of long-term antiretroviral therapy in people with HIV. At the survey level, the v3.0 immunoSEQ assay was run. The repertoire was sequenced with immunoSEQ multiplex PCR; TCRdb's copy has only in-frame clones and lacks some. The sample includes under 20,000 clones, 78% of them seen just once. The sequencing used unsorted PBMCs, collected 0.3 years after starting antiretroviral therapy. These receptors all stem from a woman aged 45-59 years with HIV.

This sequence joins TRBV6-1 and TRBJ2-2, with 9 bases lining up with TRBD2. The ends lost 6 bases at V and 4 bases at J; junction bases unmatched: 6. Germline loops: CDR1 MNHNS, CDR2 SASEGT. CDR3 length equals 15 residues. CDR3 amino acids: CASRELAGGTGELFF. The CDR3 DNA sequence: TGTGCCAGCAGGGAACTAGCGGGTGGCACCGGGGAGCTGTTTTTT.

The gene calls are TRBV30 and TRBJ2-2; possibly TRBD1 for D (6 bases). The CDR3 has 15 residues. V was clipped by 1 base and J by 7 bases, with 16 bases between them. Germline CDR1 is GTSNPN and CDR2 is SVGIG (reference sequence). The CDR3 loop reads CAWSDLSGVYGELFF. CDR3 nucleotide sequence: TGTGCCTGGAGTGACTTATCAGGGGTCTACGGGGAGCTGTTTTTT.

This clone appeared a few times. The rearrangement joins TRBV29-1 to TRBJ1-2, with a weak D call TRBD1 (5 bases). The CDR3 is made up of 13 amino acids. The V end lost 4 bases, the J end lost 5 bases, and 14 bases lay between the germline ends. CDR1 is SQVTM and CDR2 is ANQGSEA in the germline V gene. The CDR3 protein is CSVVRMAGYGYTF. The CDR3 nucleotides read TGCAGCGTTGTTAGAATGGCAGGGTATGGCTACACCTTC.

This clone was seen more than once but under ten times. The chain recombines TRBV21-1 with TRBJ2-4. TRBV21-1 constitutes a pseudogene. The CDR3 is 19 residues long. The CDR3 DNA follows: TGTGCCAGCAGCAAAGGGTGGGACGAAGGCCCTGGGTCCAAAAACATTCAGTACTTC. Translated: CASSKGWDEGPGSKNIQYF.

This clone came up once. This chain links TRBV28 with TRBJ2-1; TRBD2 matches 7 bases. The V and J ends lost 3 bases and 9 bases, in that order; junction bases with no gene match: 2. Germline V lookup: CDR1 MDHEN, CDR2 SYDVKM. The CDR3 contains 12 residues. CDR3 in amino acids: CASSLLAGEQFF. In DNA form, the CDR3 reads TGTGCCAGCAGTTTGTTAGCGGGTGAGCAGTTCTTC.

The V and J genes are TRBV9 and TRBJ2-3; the match to TRBD2 covers 9 bases. The V gene end was trimmed by 0 bases and the J gene end by 5 bases; junction bases not matched to a gene: 1. Germline-derived CDR1 and CDR2 are SGDLS and YYNGEE. The CDR3 is 14 amino acids. The chain's CDR3 is CASSVVLAGDTQYF. In DNA form, the CDR3 reads TGTGCCAGCAGCGTAGTACTAGCGGGAGATACGCAGTATTTT.

The V gene is TRBV4-1, the J gene TRBJ1-4; D may be TRBD1 (5 bases). This CDR3 has 17 amino acids. The germline V and J ends were trimmed by 0 bases and 3 bases, with 14 bases remaining between them. Germline loops: CDR1 MGHRA, CDR2 YSYEKL. The CDR3 coding sequence is TGCGCCAGCAGCCAAGACGAGGGGATGCGTCCTAATGAAAAACTGTTTTTT. This codes for CASSQDEGMRPNEKLFF.

This clone was detected only a few times. V usage is TRBV10-3 and J usage is TRBJ2-7, with TRBD2 identical over 10 bases. The CDR3 length is 15 residues. Germline V gene sequence: CDR1 ENHRY, CDR2 SYGVKD. V shed 3 bases, J shed 3 bases, and the junction held 5 bases outside the gene matches. CDR3 bases: TGTGCCATCAGTGACGGTAGCGGGGGGATCTACGAGCAGTACTTC. Translated: CAISDGSGGIYEQYF.

The rearrangement uses TRBV29-1 and TRBJ2-7, with D perhaps TRBD1 or TRBD2 (5 bases each). Germline values: CDR1 SQVTM, CDR2 ANQGSEA. The CDR3 is 12 amino acids. The ends were cut back, 4 bases at V and 9 bases at J, with 16 bases in the middle. DNA of the CDR3: TGCAGCGTTGCGGGCAGGGACGGTGGGCAGTACTTC. It translates to CSVAGRDGGQYF.

This clone was observed a handful of times. V is TRBV4-2 and J is TRBJ2-7; 8 bases fit TRBD2. Germline lookup yields CDR1 LGHNA and CDR2 YNFKEQ. The CDR3 extends over 14 amino acids. V shed 4 bases and J 6 bases; nucleotides not matched to a gene: 8. The CDR3 coding sequence is TGTGCCAGCAGCCCGGCCCGGGGGGGAGGCGAGCAGTACTTC. This encodes CASSPARGGGEQYF.

CDR3 amino acids: CASSPREQPVGTQYF. The CDR3 nucleotides read TGTGCCAGCAGTCCCCGGGAGCAGCCAGTCGGGACCCAGTACTTC. The V gene is TRBV27, the J gene TRBJ2-5; D may be TRBD2 (6 bases). Germline V CDR1 and CDR2: MNHEY, SMNVEV (reference sequence). V lost 5 bases to trimming and J lost 7 bases, with 20 bases between them. The CDR3 has 15 amino acids.